These 12 T cell receptor beta chains came from one sample sequenced in a study of neurological immune-mediated disorders. As to time point: longitudinal time-point 2. TCRdb reprocessed the 5' RACE reads with MiXCR, giving one entry per CDR3 protein. The table lists 70,000 to 90,000 distinct CDR3 sequences, nearly 6% of them singletons. Sequencing was done on a sample of PBMCs. The receptors originated from a woman aged 60-70 years with multiple sclerosis.

This clonotype was seen many times. This chain joins TRBV7-6 and TRBJ1-4; TRBD1 agrees at 9 bases. CDR3 length: 17 residues. V was clipped by 2 bases and J by 2 bases; unmatched bases: 6. Germline loops: CDR1 SGHVS, CDR2 FNYEAQ. The CDR3 sequence: CASSLQTGGSTNEKLFF. As DNA, the CDR3 is TGTGCCAGCAGCTTACAGACAGGGGGTTCTACTAATGAAAAACTGTTTTTT.

By share, this clonotype counts as medium-sized. This chain links TRBV29-1 with TRBJ2-3, with D perhaps matching TRBD2 (6 bases). Germline V gives CDR1 SQVTM, CDR2 ANQGSEA. CDR3 length equals 12 residues. Trimming took off 8 bases at V and 2 bases at J, with 11 bases between the two ends. CDR3 nucleotide sequence: TGCAGCACCGGGGGATCCACAGATACGCAGTATTTT. Its protein product is CSTGGSTDTQYF.

This clonotype was counted ten times or more. The V call is TRBV2, the J call TRBJ2-1; 10 nucleotides match TRBD1. The CDR3 covers 14 residues. Germline CDR1 SNHLY, CDR2 FYNNEI. V gave up 5 bases and J gave up 4 bases; unmatched junction bases: 2. CDR3 nucleotide sequence: TGTGCCAGCAGTTGGGGACAGGGGTACAATGAGCAGTTCTTC. Protein: CASSWGQGYNEQFF.

This clonotype was observed at least ten times. The chain couples TRBV7-9 to TRBJ2-7, with a weak D call TRBD1 (6 bases). Germline V CDR1 and CDR2: SEHNR, FQNEAQ (reference sequence). Trimming shortened V by 7 bases and J by 7 bases, and 20 bases separated the two germline ends. The CDR3 consists of 14 residues. The CDR3 nucleotides are TGTGCCAGCATCGGGACAACCTCGTTCTTGGAGCAGTACTTC. Protein sequence: CASIGTTSFLEQYF.

This clonotype has a count of ten or more. The chain uses TRBV20-1 and TRBJ1-5, with D tentatively TRBD1 (6 bases). This CDR3 has 15 residues. In germline, CDR1 is DFQATT, CDR2 SNEGSKA (reference sequence). V lost 3 bases to trimming and J lost 6 bases, with 18 bases between them. The CDR3 sequence is CSASGGGRVGQPQHF. The CDR3 DNA sequence: TGCAGTGCTAGTGGGGGCGGCAGGGTTGGTCAGCCCCAGCATTTT.

In this sample, this clonotype turned up many times. The chain is built from TRBV2 and TRBJ1-1, with no clear D. The V end was cut by 7 bases, the J end by 0 bases, with 12 bases between. The CDR3 is 14 residues long. Germline V gene sequence: CDR1 SNHLY, CDR2 FYNNEI. In nucleotides, the CDR3 is TGTGCCAGCACCGACCGGACGGTGAACACTGAAGCTTTCTTT. Protein: CASTDRTVNTEAFF.

This clonotype was recorded many times. Here the CDR3 reads CASTPASSPPTEAFF. The CDR3 nucleotides read TGTGCCAGCACCCCAGCGAGCAGTCCACCCACTGAAGCTTTCTTT. V gene TRBV6-5 combines with J gene TRBJ1-1; D call uncertain. V was cut by 7 bases and J by 4 bases, with 19 bases left in between. This CDR3 spans 15 amino acids. Germline loops: CDR1 MNHEY, CDR2 SVGAGI.

This clonotype was seen many times. The chain carries TRBV12-3 or TRBV12-4 and TRBJ1-2; possible D gene TRBD1, 5 bases. The CDR3 totals 15 residues. The ends were cut back, 7 bases at V and 2 bases at J, with 17 bases in the middle. CDR3 coding DNA: TGTGCCAGCACCCAGGGAACAGTGGGGAACTATGGCTACACCTTC. Translating it yields CASTQGTVGNYGYTF.

This clonotype appeared many times. The chain carries TRBV5-5 and TRBJ2-3; 8 nucleotides line up with TRBD1. The V gene's germline CDR1 is SGHKS and CDR2 YYEKEE (reference sequence). The length of the CDR3 is 17 residues. V shed 0 bases, J shed 6 bases, and the junction held 12 bases outside the gene matches. CDR3 in amino acids: CASSLADRGYALDTQYF. For the CDR3, the DNA is TGTGCCAGCAGCTTGGCAGACAGGGGATACGCACTGGATACGCAGTATTTT.

This clonotype was seen repeatedly, ten times or more. V is TRBV20-1 and J is TRBJ1-5; TRBD1 aligns across 10 bases. The CDR3 consists of 15 residues. The germline V gene has CDR1 DFQATT and CDR2 SNEGSKA (reference sequence). V shed 4 bases and J 4 bases; nucleotides not matched to a gene: 7. In DNA, the CDR3 is TGCAGTGCTAAAAATCCGGGACAGGGGAATCAGCCCCAGCATTTT. It encodes CSAKNPGQGNQPQHF.

This sequence joins TRBV4-2 and TRBJ2-3; a weak D match, TRBD2 (6 bases). V was cut by 1 base and J by 1 base, with 15 bases left in between. Germline CDR1 LGHNA, CDR2 YNFKEQ. The CDR3 loop spans 17 amino acids. DNA for the CDR3: TGTGCCAGCAGCCAAGTAGGGACTTCCCAAGGCACAGATACGCAGTATTTT. As protein: CASSQVGTSQGTDTQYF.

In this sample, this clonotype turned up many times. V and J are TRBV7-2 and TRBJ2-7; 8 bases line up with TRBD1. V lost 4 bases and J lost 4; bases outside the gene matches: 3. CDR3 length: 13 amino acids. The germline CDR1 and CDR2 sequences are SGHTA and FQGNSA. The chain's CDR3 is CASSSQGAYEQYF. Here the CDR3 DNA reads TGTGCCAGCAGCTCCCAGGGGGCGTACGAGCAGTACTTC.